These 11 T cell receptor beta chains were all obtained from the same sample, sequenced in a study of CD8+ T cells in alopecia areata. The treatment here: oral pan-JAK inhibitor, 5-10 mg twice daily. Sequencing templates came from extracted RNA that was reverse transcribed into cDNA. Produced via immunoSEQ multiplex PCR; TCRdb's table is partial and in-frame only. This sample has more than 150,000 clones, with around 51% found just once. The source was CD8+ T cells sorted from blood, collected around week 53, from a patient treated with tofacitinib. The receptors derive from a human donor with alopecia areata.

In regard to this clone: This CDR3 is also generated by other DNA sequences in the sample. The chain's CDR3 is CASSKGYGYTF. The CDR3 coding sequence is TGTGCCAGCAGCAAGGGTTATGGCTACACCTTC. The chain couples TRBV9 to TRBJ1-2, with D hard to call. This CDR3 is built from 11 residues. The germline V and J ends were trimmed by 4 bases and 5 bases, with 6 bases remaining between them. CDR1 SGDLS and CDR2 YYNGEE come from the germline V gene.

This clone occurred once. This chain links TRBV6-5 with TRBJ1-5; D gene ambiguous. This CDR3 is built from 14 residues. CDR1 is MNHEY and CDR2 is SVGAGI in the germline V gene. Trimming left V 6 bases short and J 0 bases short, with 9 bases between. The CDR3 nucleotides read TGTGCCAGCAGAGGAGACAATAGCAATCAGCCCCAGCATTTT. As protein: CASRGDNSNQPQHF.

A single count supports this clone. V is TRBV5-6 and J is TRBJ1-6; D perhaps matches TRBD1 (6 bases). Per the germline V gene, CDR1 is SGHDT and CDR2 is YYEEEE. This CDR3 comprises 14 residues. Trimming pared 0 bases from V and 6 bases from J, leaving 7 bases between. The CDR3 protein is CASSLGDTNSPLHF. As DNA, the CDR3 is TGTGCCAGCAGCTTGGGGGACACTAATTCACCCCTCCACTTT.

This chain connects TRBV27 to TRBJ2-7; tentatively, D is TRBD2 (6 bases). Trimming took 7 bases from V and 3 from J, leaving 16 bases between them. This CDR3 has 14 residues. Germline V lookup: CDR1 MNHEY, CDR2 SMNVEV (reference sequence). This CDR3 is CASNPVGSGYEQYF. Here the CDR3 DNA reads TGTGCCAGCAATCCTGTCGGTAGCGGCTACGAGCAGTACTTC.

Details on this clone: Other nucleotide sequences in the sample specify the same CDR3. V and J are TRBV7-3 and TRBJ2-5; TRBD1 aligns across 10 bases. Germline trimming cut 5 bases from V and 5 bases from J; bases unmatched to any gene: 5. Germline V gene data show CDR1 as SGHTA and CDR2 as FQGTGA. This CDR3 region has 14 residues. CDR3 in amino acids: CASSLTGGRETQYF. CDR3 coding DNA: TGTGCCAGCAGCCTGACAGGGGGCCGTGAGACCCAGTACTTC. The full variable domain, with the rest looked up from reference TRBV7-3 and TRBJ2-5, is GAGVSQTPSNKVTEKGKYVELRCDPISGHTALYWYRQSLGQGPEFLIYFQGTGAADDSGLPNDRFFAVRPEGSVSTLKIQRTERGDSAVYLCASSLTGGRETQYFGPGTRLLVL.

This clone occurred a few times. The rearrangement joins TRBV5-4 to TRBJ1-4, with D maybe TRBD1 (6 bases). CDR3 length: 14 residues. Germline CDR1 is SGHNT and CDR2 is YYREEE (reference sequence). The V end was cut by 3 bases, the J end by 8 bases, with 14 bases between. DNA of the CDR3: TGTGCCAGCAGCTCCTGGGACCAGGGGGAAAAACTGTTTTTT. Protein product: CASSSWDQGEKLFF.

V is TRBV5-1 and J is TRBJ1-1, with D possibly being TRBD1 (6 bases). Trimming pared 1 base from V and 1 base from J, leaving 11 bases between. The CDR3 is 15 residues long. CDR1 is SGHRS and CDR2 is YFSETQ in the germline V gene. For the CDR3, the DNA is TGCGCCAGCAGCTTGAAGATACAGGGGAACACTGAAGCTTTCTTT. Translation: CASSLKIQGNTEAFF.

The chain employs TRBV9 and TRBJ2-1; D not resolved. The V end was cut by 4 bases, the J end by 0 bases, with 17 bases between. The CDR3 loop spans 17 amino acids. Per the germline V gene, CDR1 is SGDLS and CDR2 is YYNGEE. CDR3 sequence: CASSPIWAGVSYNEQFF. For the CDR3, the DNA is TGTGCCAGCAGCCCAATTTGGGCAGGCGTCTCCTACAATGAGCAGTTCTTC.

This clone showed up just once. The chain recombines TRBV30 with TRBJ2-5; no reliable D call. The CDR3 totals 14 residues. The V end was cut by 2 bases, the J end by 1 base, with 11 bases between. Per the germline V gene, CDR1 is GTSNPN and CDR2 is SVGIG (reference sequence). The CDR3 DNA reads TGTGCCTGGAGTCCTGACCAGATCCAAGAGACCCAGTACTTC. It translates to CAWSPDQIQETQYF.

V gene TRBV30 combines with J gene TRBJ1-2; 7 bases align to TRBD1. The germline V gene has CDR1 GTSNPN and CDR2 SVGIG (reference sequence). With V trimmed by 1 base and J by 5 bases, 13 bases remained unmatched. The CDR3 totals 16 residues. CDR3 nucleotides: TGTGCCTGGAGTGCTCCCCTGAGGGGGCGAAGGTATGGCTACACCTTC. Translation: CAWSAPLRGRRYGYTF. The full variable domain, completed using reference TRBV30 and TRBJ1-2, is SQTIHQWPATLVQPVGSPLSLECTVEGTSNPNLYWYRQAAGRGLQLLFYSVGIGQISSEVPQNLSASRPQDRQFILSSKKLLLSDSGFYLCAWSAPLRGRRYGYTFGSGTRLTVV.

This chain joins TRBV13 and TRBJ2-7; no firm D call. Germline CDR1 reads PRHDT; CDR2 reads FYEKMQ (reference sequence). Trimming removed 6 bases from V and 4 bases from J, with 10 bases in between. This CDR3 region has 12 residues. CDR3 sequence reads: CASSSDRYEQYF. In nucleotides, the CDR3 is TGTGCCAGCAGTTCCGACCGTTACGAGCAGTACTTC.